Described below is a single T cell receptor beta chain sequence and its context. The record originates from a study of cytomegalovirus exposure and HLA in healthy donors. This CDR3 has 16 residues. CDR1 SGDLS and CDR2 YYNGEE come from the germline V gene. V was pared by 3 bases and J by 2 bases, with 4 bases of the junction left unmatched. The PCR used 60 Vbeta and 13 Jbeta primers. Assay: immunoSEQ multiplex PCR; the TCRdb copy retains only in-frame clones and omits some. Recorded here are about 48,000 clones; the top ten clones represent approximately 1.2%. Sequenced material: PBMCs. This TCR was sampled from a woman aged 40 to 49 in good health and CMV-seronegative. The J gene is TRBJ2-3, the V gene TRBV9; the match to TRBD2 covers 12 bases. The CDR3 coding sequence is TGTGCCAGCAGCGCCAGACTAGCGGGAGACACAGATACGCAGTATTTT. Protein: CASSARLAGDTDTQYF. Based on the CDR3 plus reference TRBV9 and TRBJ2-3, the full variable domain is DSGVTQTPKHLITATGQRVTLRCSPRSGDLSVYWYQQSLDQGLQFLIQYYNGEERAKGNILERFSAQQFPDLHSELNLSSLELGDSALYFCASSARLAGDTDTQYFGPGTRLTVL.